These T cell receptor beta chains were read from a single sample in a study of sequential checkpoint blockade in melanoma. Profiling relied on immunoSEQ multiplex PCR, and the TCRdb table lists in-frame clones only, not all of them. The sample lists about 20,000 clones, about four fifths seen once, with 30% to 45% in the top ten. The sample in question was CD8+ T cells sorted from blood (inferred from file names), obtained from a patient given nivolumab and ipilimumab in sequence. All receptors derive from a human donor with melanoma. CDR3s leave out the opening cysteine and the closing phenylalanine or tryptophan.

TRBV7-9 | ASSLTGLTGYSTDTQY
TRBV7-8 | ASSSHSGGAGMTYEQY
TRBV5-5 | ASSLEWRGASNEQF
TRBV19 | ASSSRDSQYNEQF
TRBV29-1 | SVLEGIQY
TRBV7-6 | ASSPHRGSNTGELF
TRBV5-5 | ASSLVDSTYEQY
TRBV4-1 | ASSQELVGNYEQY
TRBV4-1 | ASSHPSGGGYNEQF
TRBV28 | ASSFLAGGETQY
TRBV5-6 | ASSLGVAGPTGELF
TRBV28 | ASSLPPGQTNYGYT
TRBV28 | ASSLETTGRNGYT
TRBV28 | ASRWTGVNEQY
TRBV6-6 | ASRTRTGYPGELF
TRBV18 | ASSLDRGPDEQY
TRBV27 | ASSPGQGTYEQY
TRBV28 | ASSPTGETQY
TRBV5-1 | ASSLVGRDEQY
TRBV5-1 | ASKGETQETQY
TRBV2 | ASSGQFYNEQF
TRBV5-1 | ASSLGSGGVGEQY
TRBV5-6 | ASSLITPTGATEAF
TRBV25-1 | ASSVRSGGTYNEQF
TRBV29-1 | SVEGGQENTGELF
TRBV5-1 | ASRAGDASNQPQH
TRBV19 | ASSRDRDTGELF
TRBV5-1 | ASSLKGERPQY
TRBV28 | ASSLLDWVGDFSGNTIY
TRBV28 | ASSFGDRIAF
TRBV28 | ASSRQVQGNQPQH
TRBV5-1 | ASSYRQGNTEAF
TRBV6-5 | ASEQGNGQPQH
TRBV4-2 | ASSQDEGSAYEQY
TRBV30 | AWNSGNNYEQY
TRBV15 | ATSKDGQLSYGQY
TRBV7-9 | ASSLGTSGGLYNEQF
TRBV6-5 | ASSPTARSGELF
TRBV7-9 | ASSSVPSGNYGYT
TRBV13 | ASSFLGQGVDEQF
TRBV6-1 | ASSAFTQTGNQPQH
TRBV2 | ASSEWRTSANNEQF